This T cell receptor (beta chain) was recovered during a study of blood T cell repertoires in COVID-19. Study information: COVID-19 samples, acute and convalescent, were from the United States, Italy and Spain.

This CDR3 contains 16 residues. CDR1 is SGHRS, CDR2 YFSETQ, per germline. Between the trimmed V and J ends, which lost 1 base and 4 bases, there was a span of 17 bases. In the authors' methods: Reference gene primer amplification gave estimated nucleated cell counts. TCRdb keeps only in-frame clones here, not all; method: immunoSEQ multiplex PCR. V, J and clone size were drawn from that table, and D and trimming were deduced from the DNA. This sample yields approximately 80,000 clones, of which 88% are seen a single time; 8.5% to 9.5% belongs to the top ten. The sample consisted of peripheral blood. The chain links TRBV5-1 to TRBJ2-5; D may be TRBD2 (7 bases). The source of this sequence is a human donor in a cohort sampled during active COVID-19. The CDR3 nucleotides are TGCGCCAGCAGCTTGTGGGCGGGGGCAGAGAGAGAGACCCAGTACTTC. Protein sequence: CASSLWAGAERETQYF.